This T cell receptor beta chain stems from a study of blood T cell repertoires in COVID-19 (dated by TCRdb to 2019 to 2021). The study in broad terms: Samples from collaborators originated in the United States, Italy and Spain and spanned both the acute and convalescent phases of COVID-19. The prospective study material was composed of cDNA or gDNA derived from T cells, B-cell-depleted T cells, or PBMCs. Deeply sampled blood TCRbeta repertoires from subjects exposed to, actively infected with, or recovered from COVID-19 were included in the dataset. The repertoires were released in a freely available public database meant as a resource for research on the immune response to SARS-CoV-2. The samples were drawn from the first 160 participants of the ongoing ImmuneRACE study and from 1,254 subjects provided by 6 global collaborators. The sample metadata nearly always contained a de-identified subject ID, COVID-19 status, age in years and sex. Where HLA class I and class II types were available, the types were taken from metadata supplied by the sample provider, not from assay-based typing. Findings and caveats that apply to the study as a whole: How much clinical and demographic metadata was included differed by source and by participant, and the metadata was provided uncurated.

This clone was counted a single time. The antigen it binds to is not known. The sample holds no much larger clone one base away, and base qualities are not on file. TCRbeta CDR3 regions were amplified from genomic DNA using the immunoSEQ Assay, a bias-controlled multiplex PCR. In the authors' own workflow: Nucleated cell counts per sample were estimated from amplification of reference gene primers within the assay. To quantify the absolute abundance of each unique TCRbeta CDR3 rearrangement, sequence reads were collapsed and filtered. For each sample, productive Simpson clonality was calculated as the square root of Simpson's diversity index across productive rearrangements. The immuneACCESS repertoire file appears here via TCRdb, limited to in-frame rearrangements. These files lack a portion of the clones; in checked studies, under half of the deficit traces to unresolved V genes, and the cause of the others is not known. D and trimming were read from the DNA, whereas the V and J calls and clone size are those reported in that table. The sample has about 160,000 clones on record, around four fifths of them singletons. Approximately 3% of the sample lies in the top ten.

Collaborating institutions collected whole blood in K2EDTA tubes following their own protocols. Collaborator samples were shipped for TCRbeta analysis as frozen whole blood, isolated PBMCs, or DNA extracted from either sample type. The TCR originated in a man aged 70 or older with acute or convalescent COVID-19. The source material was peripheral blood.

For the CDR3, the sequence is CASSQGSGMNTEAFF. The sequenced DNA: TGTGCCAGCAGCCAAGGTTCAGGAATGAACACTGAAGCTTTCTTT. The chain was built from TRBV4-2 and TRBJ1-1; the D gene assignment is ambiguous. Reading from cysteine to phenylalanine, the CDR3 counts 15 amino acids. The DNA shown is the 45-base CDR3, in frame from base 1. V is pared back by 1 base and J by 0 bases, with 9 bases lying between the germline termini. According to the germline V gene, CDR1 reads LGHNA and CDR2 reads YNFKEQ.